The rows below give T cell receptor beta chains drawn from one sample of a study of OX40 agonist ivuxolimab in advanced cancers. Sequencing was performed with immunoSEQ multiplex PCR; in TCRdb, only in-frame clones are kept and a portion is missing. The top ten hold around 0.88% of the sample, which has over 80,000 clones, over 80% seen once. Sequenced material: CD4+ or CD8+ T cells sorted from blood, taken in a trial of the OX40 agonist ivuxolimab. The receptor source for this set is an adult with an advanced solid tumor such as melanoma, head and neck, liver or kidney cancer. Both conserved end residues are part of each CDR3. Fields, in order: clone size, D gene, J gene, V gene, CDR3 DNA, CDR3 protein. The D gene is left open where the match is weak. Rows may omit the clone size; those that give it use once, few, many or a size class.

abundance: NA; d_gene: TRBD1; j_gene: TRBJ1-6; v_gene: TRBV11-2; CDR3nt: TGTGCCAGCAGCCAAATAGGACAGGGTAATTCACCCCTCCACTTT; CDR3aa: CASSQIGQGNSPLHF
abundance: NA; d_gene: TRBD1; j_gene: TRBJ2-7; v_gene: TRBV19; CDR3nt: TGTGCCAGTAGTATAACCCCACCGGGACAGGTCTCCGAGCAGTACTTC; CDR3aa: CASSITPPGQVSEQYF
abundance: NA; d_gene: NA; j_gene: TRBJ1-4; v_gene: TRBV30; CDR3nt: TGTGCCTGGGGGATTGGGCCCCGGAATGAAAAACTGTTTTTT; CDR3aa: CAWGIGPRNEKLFF
abundance: NA; d_gene: NA; j_gene: TRBJ2-3; v_gene: TRBV30; CDR3nt: TGTGCCGGGGACAATTCACATACGCAGTATTTT; CDR3aa: CAGDNSHTQYF
abundance: NA; d_gene: NA; j_gene: TRBJ1-1; v_gene: TRBV7-2; CDR3nt: TGTGCCAGCAGCCAGGACGTGAGGGACACTGAAGCTTTCTTT; CDR3aa: CASSQDVRDTEAFF
abundance: NA; d_gene: TRBD1; j_gene: TRBJ2-5; v_gene: TRBV9; CDR3nt: TGTGCCAGCAGCGAGCCCGGACAGGGGAGAGAGACCCAGTACTTC; CDR3aa: CASSEPGQGRETQYF
abundance: NA; d_gene: NA; j_gene: TRBJ1-6; v_gene: TRBV4-3; CDR3nt: TGCGCCAGCTCCCCTATTAGACAGGTTGGACCAGACTATAATTCACCCCTCCACTTT; CDR3aa: CASSPIRQVGPDYNSPLHF
abundance: NA; d_gene: NA; j_gene: TRBJ1-6; v_gene: TRBV18; CDR3nt: TGTGCCAGCTCATTTGGACCGATGGATAATTCACCCCTCCACTTT; CDR3aa: CASSFGPMDNSPLHF
abundance: NA; d_gene: NA; j_gene: TRBJ1-3; v_gene: TRBV30; CDR3nt: TGTGCCTGGAGTGTTGGGGGGTCAAACAGAAACACCATATATTTT; CDR3aa: CAWSVGGSNRNTIYF
abundance: NA; d_gene: TRBD1; j_gene: TRBJ2-5; v_gene: TRBV5-1; CDR3nt: TGCGCCAGCAGCTTGATGTCGGGACAGATTCAAGAGACCCAGTACTTC; CDR3aa: CASSLMSGQIQETQYF
abundance: NA; d_gene: NA; j_gene: TRBJ2-1; v_gene: TRBV5-5; CDR3nt: TGTGCCAGCAGCTGGGAGGGGGACCTTACTTACAATGAGCAGTTCTTC; CDR3aa: CASSWEGDLTYNEQFF
abundance: NA; d_gene: TRBD1; j_gene: TRBJ2-7; v_gene: TRBV7-2; CDR3nt: TGTGCCAGCAGCCCCCGCCGGACAGGGGGCAGGTACGAGCAGTACTTC; CDR3aa: CASSPRRTGGRYEQYF
abundance: NA; d_gene: TRBD1; j_gene: TRBJ2-3; v_gene: TRBV9; CDR3nt: TGTGCCAGCAGCCCCGGACAGGGGGCAGATACGCAGTATTTT; CDR3aa: CASSPGQGADTQYF
abundance: NA; d_gene: TRBD1; j_gene: TRBJ1-6; v_gene: TRBV5-1; CDR3nt: TGCGCCAGCAGCTTGGAACCGGGGACAGATTATTCACCCCTCCACTTT; CDR3aa: CASSLEPGTDYSPLHF
abundance: NA; d_gene: NA; j_gene: TRBJ2-5; v_gene: TRBV6-5; CDR3nt: TGTGCCAGCAGTTACTCGGACCGGGGGCGGGAGACCCAGTACTTC; CDR3aa: CASSYSDRGRETQYF
abundance: NA; d_gene: NA; j_gene: TRBJ1-1; v_gene: TRBV5-1; CDR3nt: TGCGCCAGCAGCGCAGGACAGACGAACACTGAAGCTTTCTTT; CDR3aa: CASSAGQTNTEAFF
abundance: NA; d_gene: NA; j_gene: TRBJ2-6; v_gene: TRBV5-8; CDR3nt: TGTGCCAGCAGCTTGGCCATAGCATTCTCTGGGGCCAACGTCCTGACTTTC; CDR3aa: CASSLAIAFSGANVLTF
abundance: many; d_gene: NA; j_gene: TRBJ2-1; v_gene: TRBV7-2; CDR3nt: TGTGCCAGCAGCTTAGGGTGGGGGAATGAGCAGTTCTTC; CDR3aa: CASSLGWGNEQFF
abundance: NA; d_gene: TRBD2; j_gene: TRBJ2-3; v_gene: TRBV7-9; CDR3nt: TGTGCCAGCAGCTCAGGGACTAGCTCCAGCACAGATACGCAGTATTTT; CDR3aa: CASSSGTSSSTDTQYF
abundance: NA; d_gene: NA; j_gene: TRBJ2-5; v_gene: TRBV4-2; CDR3nt: TGTGCCAGCAGCCGGGCGGATGGGCTTTCCGGGGGGACCCAGTACTTC; CDR3aa: CASSRADGLSGGTQYF
abundance: NA; d_gene: TRBD2; j_gene: TRBJ2-3; v_gene: TRBV9; CDR3nt: TGTGCCAGCAGCGTAGGAGGGATGGAGCGGGGGCGCCGGGATACGCAGTATTTT; CDR3aa: CASSVGGMERGRRDTQYF
abundance: few; d_gene: NA; j_gene: TRBJ2-2; v_gene: TRBV4-3; CDR3nt: TGCGCCAGCAGCCAAGCCCCGGCTCCACCCGGGGAGCTGTTTTTT; CDR3aa: CASSQAPAPPGELFF
abundance: NA; d_gene: NA; j_gene: TRBJ2-2; v_gene: TRBV30; CDR3nt: TGTGCCTGGACTAAGGGCGCCTACAACGGGGAGCTGTTTTTT; CDR3aa: CAWTKGAYNGELFF
abundance: once; d_gene: NA; j_gene: TRBJ1-5; v_gene: TRBV2; CDR3nt: TGTGCCAGCAGTGAATCGTTCCAGGTTTATAGCAATCAGCCCCAGCATTTT; CDR3aa: CASSESFQVYSNQPQHF
abundance: NA; d_gene: NA; j_gene: TRBJ1-1; v_gene: TRBV6-6; CDR3nt: TGTGCCAGCAAAAATAATGGGAACACTGAAGCTTTCTTT; CDR3aa: CASKNNGNTEAFF
abundance: few; d_gene: TRBD1; j_gene: TRBJ1-2; v_gene: TRBV4-3; CDR3nt: TGCGCCAGCAGCCCTGATCGGACAGGACCCTACTATGGCTACACCTTC; CDR3aa: CASSPDRTGPYYGYTF
abundance: NA; d_gene: NA; j_gene: TRBJ2-7; v_gene: TRBV5-4; CDR3nt: TGTGCCAGCAGCTTGGACGGGGGCCGGTACGAGCAGTACTTC; CDR3aa: CASSLDGGRYEQYF